This T cell receptor beta chain stems from a study of T cell responses to AZD1222 COVID-19 vaccine. Only in-frame clones appear in the TCRdb table, and some are missing; sequencing was by immunoSEQ multiplex PCR. This table has 150,000 to 200,000 clones, 87% appearing once. The germline CDR1 and CDR2 sequences are MGHRA and YSYEKL. The CDR3 loop spans 17 amino acids. V lost 0 bases to trimming and J lost 4 bases; unmatched junction nucleotides: 5. The chain carries TRBV4-1 and TRBJ2-1, with 11 positions matching TRBD2. Sample: peripheral blood, taken 28 days after the second AZD1222 dose. This clonotype was obtained from an adult who received the AZD1222 COVID-19 vaccine. The DNA of the CDR3 is TGCGCCAGCAGCCAAGATCAGATAGCGGGGGGGTACAATGAGCAGTTCTTC. This codes for CASSQDQIAGGYNEQFF.